Sequencing of this T cell receptor beta chain was carried out in a study of a mutant IDH1 vaccine in newly diagnosed glioma. Overall study: Patients began vaccination 4-6 weeks after radiotherapy alone, or with temozolomide cycles. Those enrolled had earlier been treated with radiotherapy, temozolomide, or both, mostly both.

Profiling relied on immunoSEQ multiplex PCR, and the TCRdb table lists in-frame clones only, not all of them. The sample shows roughly 50,000 clones, just under 80% of them seen only once. Indicated time point: week 5, during vaccination. Topical imiquimod was applied with each vaccine dose, which held 300 ug of mutant IDH1 20-mer peptide. New WHO grade 3 or 4 astrocytomas that were IDH1-mutant and ATRX-lost occurred in the donors. With regard to this clone: What it binds is not known.

The TCR sequence derives from a woman aged 40 to 50 with glioma. The material was PBMCs, obtained from a glioma patient whose treatment included an IDH1 peptide vaccine.

The CDR3 DNA reads TGTGCCAGCACTTATTTCCCGGGGGCGAAAGGGAATGAAAAACTGTTTTTT. It yields the protein CASTYFPGAKGNEKLFF. This chain connects TRBV7-9 to TRBJ1-4, with D possibly TRBD1 on 6 matching bases. CDR3 length: 17 amino acids. The V gene's germline CDR1 is SEHNR and CDR2 FQNEAQ (reference sequence). The V end lost 7 bases, the J end lost 5 bases, and 23 bases lay between the germline ends.